A selection of T cell receptor beta chains follows, all from one sample in a study of blood T cell repertoires in COVID-19. Produced via immunoSEQ multiplex PCR; TCRdb's table is partial and in-frame only. The sample carries around 100,000 clones, approximately 86% recorded once. Material: peripheral blood. All receptors derive from a man aged 50 to 60 with active or convalescent COVID-19. Each CDR3 is given with its conserved first and last residue. D genes are given only for firm matches. Clone size appears in some rows only: once, few, many, or a class for an expanded clone.

NA	NA	TRBV20-1	TRBJ1-5	CSASRSPDQPQHF	TGCAGTGCTAGTCGTAGTCCGGATCAGCCCCAGCATTTT
few	NA	TRBV10-2	TRBJ2-1	CAGSEGGQLRDEQFF	TGCGCTGGAAGCGAGGGGGGACAGCTACGCGATGAGCAGTTCTTC
NA	TRBD2	TRBV4-1	TRBJ2-2	CASSQIAGGPIFSGTGELFF	TGCGCCAGCAGCCAAATAGCGGGAGGGCCGATTTTTTCGGGCACCGGGGAGCTGTTTTTT
NA	TRBD1	TRBV6-5	TRBJ2-7	CASSSGQGASEQYF	TGTGCCAGCAGCTCCGGACAGGGGGCTAGCGAGCAGTACTTC
NA	NA	TRBV4-2	TRBJ2-4	CASSQESLLAKNIQYF	TGTGCCAGCAGCCAAGAAAGCCTTCTAGCCAAAAACATTCAGTACTTC
NA	TRBD2	TRBV4-2	TRBJ2-3	CASSQDLGASGFSDTQYF	TGTGCCAGCAGCCAAGACCTTGGGGCTAGCGGTTTCTCAGATACGCAGTATTTT
NA	TRBD2	TRBV12-3/TRBV12-4	TRBJ2-7	CASSITSGYEQYF	TGTGCCAGCAGTATTACTAGCGGGTACGAGCAGTACTTC
NA	TRBD1	TRBV19	TRBJ1-2	CASSMRRTGDYGYTF	TGTGCCAGTAGTATGCGTCGCACAGGGGACTATGGCTACACCTTC
NA	NA	TRBV6-5	TRBJ1-6	CASRDSFNSPLHF	TGTGCCAGCAGGGACAGTTTTAATTCACCCCTCCACTTT
NA	TRBD1	TRBV19	TRBJ1-2	CASRAAGGLPNYGYTF	TGTGCCAGTAGGGCGGCAGGGGGACTTCCGAACTATGGCTACACCTTC
many	NA	TRBV4-2	TRBJ1-1	CASSPRSGNTEAFF	TGTGCCAGCAGCCCCCGAAGCGGCAACACTGAAGCTTTCTTT
many	NA	TRBV4-1	TRBJ2-1	CASSQVNEQFF	TGCGCCAGCAGCCAAGTAAATGAGCAGTTCTTC
NA	NA	TRBV19	TRBJ1-1	CASSIRSTEAFF	TGTGCCAGTAGTATCAGGTCCACTGAAGCTTTCTTT
NA	TRBD1	TRBV2	TRBJ1-4	CASSLLGQGNEKLFF	TGTGCCAGCAGTCTACTGGGACAGGGTAATGAAAAACTGTTTTTT
NA	NA	TRBV5-1	TRBJ2-2	CASSLEGAGELFF	TGCGCCAGCAGCTTGGAGGGAGCCGGGGAGCTGTTTTTT
NA	NA	TRBV6-2/TRBV6-3	TRBJ1-5	CASSTAVVQGRPQHF	TGTGCCAGCAGTACCGCCGTCGTACAGGGAAGGCCCCAGCATTTT
NA	NA	TRBV29-1	TRBJ1-4	CSVGGGSSEKLFF	TGCAGCGTCGGGGGTGGAAGCAGTGAAAAACTGTTTTTT
NA	NA	TRBV18	TRBJ1-5	CASSSLQGQGNQPQHF	TGTGCCAGCTCTTCCCTCCAGGGGCAGGGCAATCAGCCCCAGCATTTT
NA	NA	TRBV5-1	TRBJ2-7	CASSLVQGPNEQYF	TGCGCCAGCAGCTTGGTACAGGGTCCGAACGAGCAGTACTTC
NA	NA	TRBV7-6	TRBJ1-4	CASRAPGTEKLFF	TGTGCCAGCAGAGCGCCGGGAACCGAAAAACTGTTTTTT
NA	NA	TRBV7-9	TRBJ2-7	CASSPAGYEQYF	TGTGCCAGCAGCCCAGCGGGTTACGAGCAGTACTTC
NA	TRBD2	TRBV10-2	TRBJ2-5	CASSVVSGRVKETQYF	TGCGCCAGCAGTGTAGTTAGCGGGAGGGTAAAAGAGACCCAGTACTTC
NA	NA	TRBV19	TRBJ1-4	CASSQQGTGSATNEKLFF	TGTGCCAGTAGTCAACAGGGAACAGGGTCAGCAACTAATGAAAAACTGTTTTTT
NA	NA	TRBV7-3	TRBJ2-2	CASSLNEGVGELFF	TGTGCCAGCAGCCTGAACGAGGGGGTCGGGGAGCTGTTTTTT
NA	TRBD2	TRBV7-2	TRBJ2-3	CASSQTGTSGFTDTQYF	TGTGCCAGCAGCCAGACCGGGACTAGCGGATTCACAGATACGCAGTATTTT
NA	TRBD1	TRBV11-3	TRBJ2-7	CASSPGQGSYEQYF	TGTGCCAGCAGCCCAGGACAGGGCTCCTACGAGCAGTACTTC
once	TRBD2	TRBV7-6	TRBJ2-7	CASSPRVAGEGYEQYF	TGTGCCAGCAGCCCCCGGGTAGCGGGAGAAGGCTACGAGCAGTACTTC
NA	NA	TRBV5-1	TRBJ1-3	CASSPPEGVDTIYF	TGCGCCAGCAGCCCGCCCGAGGGCGTTGACACCATATATTTT
NA	TRBD1	TRBV6-1	TRBJ2-1	CASSERQGLSGEQFF	TGTGCCAGCAGTGAAAGACAGGGGTTAAGTGGTGAGCAGTTCTTC
NA	TRBD1	TRBV25-1	TRBJ1-4	CATAGQAGKLFF	TGTGCCACCGCCGGACAGGCCGGTAAACTGTTTTTT
NA	TRBD2	TRBV24-1	TRBJ2-1	CATSDQGLAAYNEQFF	TGTGCCACCAGTGATCAGGGACTAGCGGCCTACAATGAGCAGTTCTTC
NA	TRBD2	TRBV7-7	TRBJ2-3	CASSPGLAGDTQYF	TGTGCTAGCAGCCCGGGACTAGCAGGTGATACGCAGTATTTT
NA	TRBD1	TRBV10-2	TRBJ1-2	CASSESLRQGLKGYGYTF	TGCGCCAGCAGTGAGTCGCTGAGACAGGGGTTGAAGGGGTACGGCTACACCTTC
NA	NA	TRBV27	TRBJ1-3	CASSPRGPLAGNTIYF	TGTGCCAGCAGTCCACGAGGGCCGTTGGCCGGAAACACCATATATTTT
NA	NA	TRBV10-3	TRBJ1-5	CAISESKGPGDNQPQHF	TGTGCCATCAGTGAGTCAAAGGGGCCAGGGGACAATCAGCCCCAGCATTTT
NA	TRBD2	TRBV11-3	TRBJ2-7	CASSSGLAGEVQYF	TGTGCCAGCAGCTCGGGACTAGCGGGAGAGGTGCAGTACTTC
NA	TRBD2	TRBV5-4	TRBJ2-2	CASSTQRGPPGELFF	TGTGCCAGCAGCACCCAGCGGGGCCCTCCCGGGGAGCTGTTTTTT
NA	NA	TRBV3-1/TRBV3-2	TRBJ1-1	CASSLRVGNTEAFF	TGTGCCAGCAGCCTCAGGGTCGGGAACACTGAAGCTTTCTTT
NA	NA	TRBV5-1	TRBJ2-7	CASIGNSRRKVPYEQYF	TGCGCCAGCATCGGTAATAGCCGGAGGAAGGTCCCCTACGAGCAGTACTTC
NA	TRBD1	TRBV14	TRBJ1-1	CASSPWTGENTEAFF	TGTGCCAGCAGTCCATGGACAGGAGAGAACACTGAAGCTTTCTTT
NA	TRBD1	TRBV28	TRBJ1-3	CASSPPGQGADTIYF	TGTGCCAGCAGTCCGCCGGGACAGGGGGCAGACACCATATATTTT
NA	TRBD1	TRBV6-5	TRBJ1-2	CASRSNRGYNYGYTF	TGTGCCAGCAGATCAAACAGGGGGTATAACTATGGCTACACCTTC